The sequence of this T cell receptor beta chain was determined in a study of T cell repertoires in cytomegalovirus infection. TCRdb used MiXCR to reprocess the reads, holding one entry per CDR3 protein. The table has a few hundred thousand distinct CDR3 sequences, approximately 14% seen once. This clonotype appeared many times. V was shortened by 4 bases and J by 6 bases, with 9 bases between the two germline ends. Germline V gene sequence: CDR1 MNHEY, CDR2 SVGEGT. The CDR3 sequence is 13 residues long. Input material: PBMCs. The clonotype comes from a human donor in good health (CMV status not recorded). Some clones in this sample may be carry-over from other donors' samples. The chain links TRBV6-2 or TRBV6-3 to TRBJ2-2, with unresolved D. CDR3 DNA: TGTGCCAGCAGTTTTACCAGCCCCGGGGAGCTGTTTTTT. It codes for CASSFTSPGELFF.